This T cell receptor beta chain was identified in a study of regulatory T cells in long-lasting Graves disease. The time point here: newly diagnosed GD, antithyroid drugs for less than 3 months. Making the TCR library involved RNA that had been extracted from PBMCs. For TCR beta, libraries came from iRepertoire HTBI primers and Arm-PCR of CDR3 regions. Original processing notes: Samples collectively showed around 56 TRBV and 11 to 15 TRBJ segments. MiXCR, run by TCRdb on the multiplex PCR reads, gives a single entry per CDR3 protein. Clone size and V and J calls follow TCRdb, not the original study. The sample shows some 450,000 distinct CDR3 sequences, about a sixth of them seen only once. The CDR3 contains 13 residues. The germline CDR1 and CDR2 sequences are DFQATT and SNEGSKA (reference sequence). V lost 6 bases and J lost 4; bases outside the gene matches: 5. The same data also went into a second study, on T cells in Graves' hyperthyroidism and ophthalmopathy.

The receptor's source is a woman aged 25 to 39 with Graves disease. The chain carries TRBV20-1 and TRBJ2-1; 8 positions match TRBD2. Sequenced here: peripheral blood mononuclear cells (PBMCs), sampled at new diagnosis, from a patient treated with antithyroid drugs. The CDR3: CSAPAGEYNEQFF. In nucleotides, the CDR3 is TGCAGTGCCCCAGCGGGGGAGTACAATGAGCAGTTCTTC.